A selection of T cell receptor beta chains follows, all from one sample in a study of blood T cells in healthy people across ages. TCRdb called the 5' RACE reads again in MiXCR, with one record for every CDR3 protein. The sample consists of about 680,000 distinct CDR3 sequences, around 48% of them appearing once. Sequences were obtained from blood. Receptor source: a woman between 55 and 75 years old in good health. CDR3s include the opening cysteine and the closing phenylalanine or tryptophan.

V: TRBV7-2
CDR3: CASSLASAGYNGQFF

V: TRBV24-1
CDR3: CAISDPRTGNQPQHF

V: TRBV7-8
CDR3: CASSSRTSGTYEQYF

V: TRBV5-1
CDR3: CASSVGFGETQYF

V: TRBV5-1
CDR3: CASSAGGRRPGNTEAFF

V: TRBV7-9
CDR3: CASSSTRIRETQYF

V: TRBV29-1
CDR3: CSVGVGTGIYGYTF

V: TRBV29-1
CDR3: CSVEQGGETQYF

V: TRBV10-3
CDR3: CAINPSGKHNEQYF

V: TRBV10-3
CDR3: CAISESGAGGGNNEQFF

V: TRBV20-1
CDR3: CSARDAGTLYEQYF

V: TRBV7-9
CDR3: CASSFPDRGIYEQYF

V: TRBV4-1
CDR3: CASSPVPGTGTEAFF

V: TRBV5-6
CDR3: CASSFRTTSTDTQYF

V: TRBV10-3
CDR3: CAISAAVETQYF

V: TRBV7-2
CDR3: CASSLALVGGNEQFF

V: TRBV20-1
CDR3: CSAHPRGPGTEAFF

V: TRBV6-5
CDR3: CASSPTWDYEQFF

V: TRBV29-1
CDR3: CSVAARIGNEQFF

V: TRBV6-5
CDR3: CASSYSIGWAYEQYF

V: TRBV20-1
CDR3: CSARNPGLAGARETQYF

V: TRBV5-6
CDR3: CASSPDYTGELFF

V: TRBV2
CDR3: CASSPQWSEYGYTF

V: TRBV5-4
CDR3: CASSLVPGVREQYF

V: TRBV10-3
CDR3: CAISPGREDTDTQYF

V: TRBV7-6
CDR3: CASKREQGANYEQYF

V: TRBV6-5
CDR3: CASSYSGAANYGYTF

V: TRBV27
CDR3: CASSLRLAGVKYYEQYF

V: TRBV7-2
CDR3: CASSFTRDRGSDTQYF

V: TRBV6-5
CDR3: CASSHREGLTEAFF

V: TRBV20-1
CDR3: CSARMSRPYEQYF

V: TRBV7-2
CDR3: CASSLVHDRGFQGDTEAFF

V: TRBV5-1
CDR3: CASSLAISNEQFF

V: TRBV29-1
CDR3: CSAYGGTSYEQYF

V: TRBV28
CDR3: CASSGGGPEAQYF

V: TRBV20-1
CDR3: CSASKDYGYTF

V: TRBV7-9
CDR3: CASSLLQGVSTDTQYF

V: TRBV7-9
CDR3: CASSLDIIGEAYYGYTF

V: TRBV12-3/TRBV12-4
CDR3: CASSFRRGSNYGYTF

V: TRBV12-3/TRBV12-4
CDR3: CASSFSGVNTGELFF

V: TRBV20-1
CDR3: CSAAPRGVNTDTQYF

V: TRBV3-1
CDR3: CASRPSGSDEQYF

V: TRBV12-3/TRBV12-4
CDR3: CASSRGLEAFF

V: TRBV5-1
CDR3: CASSLLPERAEQYF

V: TRBV2
CDR3: CASSGQINNSPLHF

V: TRBV7-2
CDR3: CASSSGFYNEQFF